This paragraph reports one T cell receptor (beta chain). Its target is not known. This sample was taken from a study of T cell responses to AZD1222 COVID-19 vaccine. Study-wide results and limits: Sampling that yielded the repertoires occurred only after the peak T cell response. It was only six AZD1222 recipients who were seropositive at baseline. Vaccination with two AZD1222 doses was followed by a rise in Spike-specific TCR breadth and depth.

Germline CDR1 reads MNHNS; CDR2 reads SASEGT. The CDR3 runs to 15 residues. Trimming removed 0 bases at V and 3 bases at J, with 11 bases between. Sequencing used immunoSEQ multiplex PCR; TCRdb keeps in-frame clones, though not all of them. This sample has about 93,000 clones, with around 89% found just once. This chain connects TRBV6-1 to TRBJ1-1; D may be TRBD1 (5 bases). The sequence came from an adult who received the AZD1222 COVID-19 vaccine. Sequencing was performed on peripheral blood, taken 28 days after the second AZD1222 dose. Written as DNA, the CDR3 is TGTGCCAGCAGTGAAGCCCGTTGGGGGTACACTGAAGCTTTCTTT. This encodes CASSEARWGYTEAFF.